This T cell receptor beta chain derives from a study of blood T cell repertoires in COVID-19. The repertoire was sequenced with immunoSEQ multiplex PCR; TCRdb's copy has only in-frame clones and lacks some. Of some 180,000 clones listed, approximately 90% are singletons. The CDR3 runs to 12 residues. The germline V gene encodes CDR1 MRHNA and CDR2 SNTAGT. As to this clone: Its ends do not fully match the called genes, so a read error is possible.

The sequencing input was peripheral blood. This sequence originates from a man aged 55-75 years with active or convalescent COVID-19. V and J are TRBV6-4 and TRBJ1-1; D is ambiguous. CDR3 amino acids: CASSDWNSEAFF. The CDR3 DNA sequence: TGTGCCAGCAGTGACTGGAACAGTGAAGCTTTCTTT.